This T cell receptor beta chain was sequenced during a study of blood T cell repertoires in COVID-19. About the research overall: Some COVID-19 samples were acute and others convalescent; all came from the United States, Italy and Spain.

Trimming stripped 3 bases from V and 6 bases from J, with 6 bases between. CDR1 MNHEY and CDR2 SMNVEV come from the germline V gene (reference sequence). The CDR3 has 12 amino acids. Only in-frame clones appear in the TCRdb table, and some are missing; sequencing was by immunoSEQ multiplex PCR. The sample records some 260,000 clones, about 86% being singletons. This chain connects TRBV27 to TRBJ2-1; D not certain. The sequence was collected from a man aged 25 to 40 with acute COVID-19. The specimen sequenced was PBMCs or T cells enriched from blood (not recorded which). The CDR3 reads CASSFRSNEQFF. As DNA, the CDR3 is TGTGCCAGCAGTTTCAGAAGCAATGAGCAGTTCTTC.